These 11 T cell receptor beta chains came from one sample sequenced in a study of blood T cell repertoires in COVID-19 (dated by TCRdb to the early 2020s). The library was obtained by the immunoSEQ multiplex PCR assay. TCRdb's version of the immuneACCESS table is confined to in-frame rearrangements and falls short of the full clone set. An unresolved V gene accounts for under half of the shortfall where checked; the remainder is of unknown origin. The sample table shows around 250,000 clones, and roughly 90% are seen once. Of the sample, about 3% falls within the top ten clones. The sample consisted of PBMCs or T cells enriched from blood (not recorded which). The receptors originated from a man aged 40-49 years who had been exposed to COVID-19.

V gene TRBV12-5 combines with J gene TRBJ2-1, with 7 bases identical to TRBD2. Unmatched junction bases numbered 7, after V lost 0 bases and J lost 8 bases. The germline V gene encodes CDR1 LGHNT and CDR2 FRNRAP. The CDR3 length is 15 residues. The CDR3 DNA reads as TGTGCTAGTGGTTTGGTACTAGCGACGGGCTATGAGCAGTTCTTC. Translated: CASGLVLATGYEQFF.

The chain has TRBV19 and TRBJ1-4, with 7 nucleotides matching TRBD1. Germline-derived CDR1 and CDR2 are LNHDA and SQIVND (reference sequence). The CDR3 runs 18 residues. Trimming cost V 4 bases and J 2 bases; bases outside gene matches: 13. The CDR3 DNA sequence: TGTGCCAGTAGTAGCATGGGACAGACCCTGGCCACTAATGAAAAACTGTTTTTT. Amino acids: CASSSMGQTLATNEKLFF.

The chain recombines TRBV5-5 with TRBJ1-4, with 8 bases fitting TRBD1. The V gene's germline CDR1 is SGHKS and CDR2 YYEKEE (reference sequence). CDR3 length: 14 amino acids. Germline trimming cut 0 bases from V and 7 bases from J; bases unmatched to any gene: 2. CDR3 nucleotides: TGTGCCAGCAGCTTGGGACAGGGGCGTGAAAAACTGTTTTTT. Encoded protein: CASSLGQGREKLFF.

In DNA, the CDR3 is TGTGCCAGCAGCTTAGTCCCGGAAGAGGGGTATTTT. Its translation is CASSLVPEEGYF. The chain couples TRBV11-2 to TRBJ2-3; possible D gene TRBD2, 5 bases. Germline V gene lookup returns CDR1 SGHAT and CDR2 FQNNGV. This CDR3 comprises 12 residues. Trimming stripped 1 base from V and 14 bases from J, with 13 bases between.

The rearrangement joins TRBV4-2 to TRBJ2-3; D may be TRBD1 (6 bases). Germline assignment: CDR1 LGHNA and CDR2 YNFKEQ. V was pared by 1 base and J by 3 bases, with 14 bases between. This CDR3 is 16 amino acids long. The CDR3 here is CASSQGQGRGTDTQYF. The DNA of the CDR3 is TGTGCCAGCAGCCAAGGGCAGGGAAGGGGGACAGATACGCAGTATTTT.

This chain uses TRBV27 with TRBJ1-1; D may be TRBD1 (5 bases). V was trimmed by 1 base and J by 2 bases, leaving 11 bases between them. Germline V gene sequence: CDR1 MNHEY, CDR2 SMNVEV (reference sequence). The CDR3 totals 15 residues. The CDR3 loop reads CASSLYGQGNTEAFF. The CDR3 region has the DNA TGTGCCAGCAGTTTATATGGGCAGGGTAACACTGAAGCTTTCTTT.

The chain links TRBV9 to TRBJ2-1, with D perhaps matching TRBD1 (6 bases). With 4 bases removed from V and 4 bases from J, the gap between germline ends came to 12 bases. The CDR3 extends over 14 amino acids. Germline CDR1 is SGDLS and CDR2 is YYNGEE. The CDR3 region is CASSIGQRYNEQFF. The DNA for the CDR3 is TGTGCCAGCAGCATCGGACAGCGTTACAATGAGCAGTTCTTC.

The V call is TRBV15, the J call TRBJ2-2, with no clear D. The CDR3 covers 15 residues. Germline loops: CDR1 LNHNV, CDR2 YYDKDF (reference sequence). Trimming shortened V by 1 base and J by 5 bases, and 11 bases separated the two germline ends. The CDR3 DNA reads as TGTGCCACCAGCAGAGTATGGGCAGTTACCGGGGAGCTGTTTTTT. Amino acids: CATSRVWAVTGELFF.

The chain has TRBV2 and TRBJ2-3, with 11 bases identical to TRBD2. The V segment lost 6 bases and the J segment 3 bases; nucleotides outside the gene matches: 8. The CDR3 has 16 amino acids. Looked up from germline, CDR1 is SNHLY and CDR2 is FYNNEI. CDR3: CASSNKLAGVTDTQYF. The CDR3 DNA reads as TGTGCCAGCAGCAATAAACTAGCGGGAGTAACAGATACGCAGTATTTT.

This clone was picked up a small number of times. The chain uses TRBV9 and TRBJ2-3, with 14 bases matching TRBD2. The germline V gene has CDR1 SGDLS and CDR2 YYNGEE. V was clipped by 4 bases and J by 2 bases; unmatched bases: 3. The CDR3 sequence is 16 residues long. CDR3 residues: CASSSGLAGVTDTQYF. CDR3 coding DNA: TGTGCCAGCAGCTCGGGACTAGCGGGGGTCACAGATACGCAGTATTTT.

This chain connects TRBV7-2 to TRBJ1-3; 10 nucleotides match TRBD1. There are 15 residues in the CDR3. V dropped 5 bases and J dropped 6; count of bases not matched to a gene: 7. Germline V gene sequence: CDR1 SGHTA, CDR2 FQGNSA. CDR3 sequence reads: CASSPDRGLENTIYF. The CDR3 DNA reads as TGTGCCAGCAGCCCTGACAGGGGGCTTGAAAACACCATATATTTT.